The 25 T cell receptor beta chains below all came from one sample that was sequenced in a study of spatial heterogeneity in lung cancer (dated by TCRdb to the late 2010s). The receptor library was made with 5' RACE. Sequencing was performed on a NextSeq 500. The public reads were run again by TCRdb, first through fastp at Q25 and then through MiXCR, and only productive beta chains were kept. Every distinct CDR3 protein forms one entry, paired with its most common genes and DNA. The sample data list almost 450 distinct CDR3 sequences, and 9% to 10% of these were observed just once. About 30% of the sample goes to the ten largest clones. The time point label here, explained by the study, means: sample taken at primary tumor resection. The sequences come from normal lung tissue next to the tumor, collected at surgery. These receptors were obtained from a female donor with early-stage non-small cell lung cancer.

This clonotype rates as large. CDR3 in amino acids: CASSPGGVNEKLFF. The CDR3, as DNA: TGTGCCAGCAGCCCGGGAGGTGTGAATGAAAAACTGTTTTTT. V gene TRBV7-9 combines with J gene TRBJ1-4; D is ambiguous. CDR3 length equals 14 residues. Trimming shortened V by 5 bases and J by 5 bases, and 12 bases separated the two germline ends. Germline V CDR1 and CDR2: SEHNR, FQNEAQ (reference sequence).

Relative to its sample, this clonotype is large. A read error may produce the germline difference seen at one junction end. CDR3 DNA sequence: TGTGCCAGCACCTTACTAGACAGTGACACTGAAGCTTTCTTT. It is translated as CASTLLDSDTEAFF. The chain joins TRBV7-8 to TRBJ1-1; a possible D gene is TRBD1 (5 bases). Germline V gene data show CDR1 as SGHVS and CDR2 as FQNEAQ. CDR3 size: 14 residues.

Within the sample, this clonotype is large. The chain joins TRBV6-5 to TRBJ2-7; 9 bases are shared with TRBD2. The CDR3 consists of 14 residues. With 7 bases clipped from V and 7 bases from J, the junction kept 11 bases outside the gene matches. Germline V gene lookup returns CDR1 MNHEY and CDR2 SVGAGI. The CDR3 loop is CASTPLAGVGEQYF. DNA of the CDR3: TGTGCCAGCACTCCCTTAGCGGGAGTAGGAGAGCAGTACTTC.

This clonotype came up many times. A much larger clone differs from this one at a single base, so this may be a read error. The V call is TRBV6-6, the J call TRBJ1-2; 8 bases map to TRBD1. The CDR3 has 14 amino acids. The V and J ends lost 5 bases and 2 bases, in that order; junction bases with no gene match: 4. Per germline, CDR1 MNHNY and CDR2 SVGAGI (reference sequence). CDR3 loop: CASSPTGVNYGYTF. CDR3 bases: TGTGCCAGCAGTCCGACAGGGGTAAACTATGGCTACACCTTC.

The gene calls are TRBV5-8 and TRBJ2-7; 7 bases are shared with TRBD1. CDR3 size: 14 residues. The junction had 2 bases not matched to a gene; V was cut back by 0 bases and J by 2 bases. Germline values: CDR1 SGHTS, CDR2 YDEGEE. The DNA for the CDR3 is TGTGCCAGCAGCTTGGGGGACAGTGCCTACGAGCAGTACTTC. The encoded protein is CASSLGDSAYEQYF.

Judged by abundance, this clonotype is medium-sized. The chain links TRBV10-3 to TRBJ1-5; maybe TRBD1 (5 bases). Germline V gene lookup returns CDR1 ENHRY and CDR2 SYGVKD. CDR3 length: 13 residues. Trimming shortened V by 4 bases and J by 7 bases, and 11 bases separated the two germline ends. The CDR3 sequence is CAISGGMGQPQHF. As DNA, the CDR3 is TGTGCCATCAGTGGGGGGATGGGGCAGCCCCAGCATTTT.

This clonotype was observed many times. The chain uses TRBV5-4 and TRBJ2-5; no firm D call. This CDR3 is built from 15 residues. Germline V lookup: CDR1 SGHNT, CDR2 YYREEE (reference sequence). With 1 base removed from V and 0 bases from J, the gap between germline ends came to 10 bases. The CDR3 here is CASSLRIGHQETQYF. CDR3 nucleotides: TGTGCCAGCAGCTTGAGGATTGGACACCAAGAGACCCAGTACTTC.

This clonotype counts as hyperexpanded. The chain couples TRBV6-4 to TRBJ2-1; possibly TRBD1 or TRBD2 for D (5 bases each). Per germline, CDR1 MRHNA and CDR2 SNTAGT. Trimming removed 0 bases from V and 7 bases from J, with 7 bases in between. The CDR3 runs 13 residues. The CDR3 region has the DNA TGTGCCAGCAGTGACTCGGGGGAGAATGAGCAGTTCTTC. Amino acid sequence: CASSDSGENEQFF.

This clonotype is deemed large. The chain is built from TRBV7-2 and TRBJ1-4; possible D gene TRBD1, 5 bases. CDR3 length: 16 amino acids. V was cut by 0 bases and J by 8 bases, with 16 bases left in between. CDR1 and CDR2 (germline): SGHTA, FQGNSA. The DNA for the CDR3 is TGTGCCAGCAGCTTAGCATCGGGGGGAGGAGGCGAAAAACTGTTTTTT. Protein: CASSLASGGGGEKLFF. Complete variable domain (other parts from reference TRBV7-2 and TRBJ1-4): GAGVSQSPSNKVTEKGKDVELRCDPISGHTALYWYRQSLGQGLEFLIYFQGNSAPDKSGLPSDRFSAERTGGSVSTLTIQRTQQEDSAVYLCASSLASGGGGEKLFFGSGTQLSVL.

The rearrangement uses TRBV28 and TRBJ1-1; D perhaps matches TRBD1 (5 bases). The germline CDR1 and CDR2 sequences are MDHEN and SYDVKM. Trimming shortened V by 4 bases and J by 6 bases, and 15 bases separated the two germline ends. There are 14 residues in the CDR3. In DNA, the CDR3 is TGTGCCAGCAGTTCCATTGGGGGAGTCGCTGAAGCTTTCTTT. Its protein product is CASSSIGGVAEAFF.

This clonotype was observed at least ten times. The gene calls are TRBV20-1 and TRBJ2-7, with TRBD2 matching 10 bases. There are 16 residues in the CDR3. Trimming cost V 5 bases and J 3 bases; bases outside gene matches: 13. CDR1 and CDR2 from the germline V gene are DFQATT and SNEGSKA (reference sequence). CDR3 protein: CSAAGLAGALGYEQYF. Written as DNA, the CDR3 is TGCAGTGCTGCCGGCCTAGCGGGAGCACTGGGCTACGAGCAGTACTTC.

The rearrangement joins TRBV30 to TRBJ2-5, with D possibly TRBD1 on 5 matching bases. The CDR3 extends over 13 amino acids. The germline CDR1 and CDR2 sequences are GTSNPN and SVGIG (reference sequence). V lost 2 bases, J lost 4 bases, and 11 bases lay in between. CDR3 sequence: CAWSPRVPETQYF. The CDR3 region has the DNA TGTGCCTGGAGTCCCAGGGTCCCAGAGACCCAGTACTTC.

This clonotype was seen only a few times. This chain joins TRBV27 and TRBJ2-2; D is uncertain. Trimming pared 0 bases from V and 6 bases from J, leaving 5 bases between. Looked up from germline, CDR1 is MNHEY and CDR2 is SMNVEV (reference sequence). CDR3 size: 13 residues. CDR3 loop: CASSLSRSGELFF. CDR3 DNA sequence: TGTGCCAGCAGTTTATCCAGATCCGGGGAGCTGTTTTTT.

The rearrangement links TRBV12-3 or TRBV12-4 to TRBJ2-5; no clear D. This CDR3 is built from 12 residues. Between the trimmed V and J ends, which lost 6 bases and 7 bases, there was a span of 12 bases. The CDR3 coding sequence is TGTGCCAGCAGGGAGACGGGTGGGACCCAGTACTTC. This encodes CASRETGGTQYF.

By frequency in the sample, this clonotype is large. This chain links TRBV6-2 or TRBV6-3 with TRBJ2-2, with a weak D call TRBD1 (6 bases). Trimming took 8 bases from V and 8 from J, leaving 9 bases between them. Germline loops: CDR1 MNHEY, CDR2 SVGEGT. This CDR3 is built from 11 residues. CDR3 coding DNA: TGTGCCAGCCAACAGGGAGGGGAGCTGTTTTTT. Translation gives CASQQGGELFF.

Sample share makes this clonotype large. The rearrangement joins TRBV6-1 to TRBJ2-2; 8 bases are shared with TRBD1. Looked up from germline, CDR1 is MNHNS and CDR2 is SASEGT. This CDR3 has 15 residues. V lost 6 bases and J lost 5; bases outside the gene matches: 8. In DNA form, the CDR3 reads TGTGCCAGCAGCGAACAGGGGGTTGGTACCGGGGAGCTGTTTTTT. It translates to CASSEQGVGTGELFF.

By share, this clonotype counts as medium-sized. The rearrangement uses TRBV24-1 and TRBJ2-1, with 7 bases identical to TRBD1. CDR3 length: 16 amino acids. Germline V gene lookup returns CDR1 KGHDR and CDR2 SFDVKD. V dropped 0 bases and J dropped 5; count of bases not matched to a gene: 6. The CDR3 DNA reads TGTGCCACCAGTGATTTGAGGGGGACAGTGGACAATGAGCAGTTCTTC. Translated, it gives CATSDLRGTVDNEQFF.

This sequence joins TRBV9 and TRBJ1-4; D not certain. The ends were cut back, 0 bases at V and 5 bases at J, with 11 bases in the middle. This CDR3 spans 15 amino acids. Germline V CDR1 and CDR2: SGDLS, YYNGEE. Here the CDR3 DNA reads TGTGCCAGCAGCGTAGTTCCGGACTTCAATGAAAAACTGTTTTTT. Protein product: CASSVVPDFNEKLFF. The whole variable domain, filled in from reference TRBV9 and TRBJ1-4, reads DSGVTQTPKHLITATGQRVTLRCSPRSGDLSVYWYQQSLDQGLQFLIQYYNGEERAKGNILERFSAQQFPDLHSELNLSSLELGDSALYFCASSVVPDFNEKLFFGSGTQLSVL.

In its sample, this clonotype was seen many times. The V and J genes are TRBV30 and TRBJ2-5; 9 positions match TRBD1. The CDR3 covers 12 residues. Germline CDR1 is GTSNPN and CDR2 is SVGIG (reference sequence). Trimming took 6 bases from V and 4 from J; bases not matched to a gene: 3. The DNA for the CDR3 is TGTGCCTGCAAGGGACAGGGAGAGACCCAGTACTTC. This sequence encodes CACKGQGETQYF.

Within the sample, this clonotype is medium-sized. The chain recombines TRBV29-1 with TRBJ2-2; 8 bases are a match to TRBD1. Losses at the gene ends were 4 bases for V and 4 bases for J; bases not matched to a gene: 11. Germline CDR1 SQVTM, CDR2 ANQGSEA. The CDR3 has 16 amino acids. DNA of the CDR3: TGCAGCGTTGTCCGGACCGGGGACAGGACCACCGGGGAGCTGTTTTTT. Its protein product is CSVVRTGDRTTGELFF.

By sample fraction, this clonotype is large. This chain uses TRBV20-1 with TRBJ2-1; D gene ambiguous. Trimming left V 7 bases short and J 6 bases short, with 13 bases between. This CDR3 is 12 amino acids long. Germline CDR1 reads DFQATT; CDR2 reads SNEGSKA (reference sequence). CDR3 sequence (DNA): TGCAGTGTATCCACGCACGGCAATGAGCAGTTCTTC. Translation: CSVSTHGNEQFF.

This clonotype is classed as medium-sized. This chain connects TRBV5-5 to TRBJ2-1; D uncertain. Germline values: CDR1 SGHKS, CDR2 YYEKEE (reference sequence). Trimming removed 4 bases at V and 6 bases at J, with 20 bases between. This CDR3 comprises 16 residues. This chain's CDR3 is CASSPDPTPRANEQFF. DNA of the CDR3: TGTGCCAGCAGCCCAGACCCGACCCCTCGGGCCAATGAGCAGTTCTTC. Full variable domain (missing parts from reference TRBV5-5 and TRBJ2-1): DAGVTQSPTHLIKTRGQQVTLRCSPISGHKSVSWYQQVLGQGPQFIFQYYEKEERGRGNFPDRFSARQFPNYSSELNVNALLLGDSALYLCASSPDPTPRANEQFFGPGTRLTVL.

This clonotype is labeled large (0.1 to 1%). This chain connects TRBV7-6 to TRBJ1-1, with a tentative D call TRBD1 (5 bases). This CDR3 region has 14 residues. CDR1 is SGHVS and CDR2 is FNYEAQ in the germline V gene. Deletions cut 5 bases from V and 2 bases from J, with 12 bases between. The chain's CDR3 is CASSAYRGNTEAFF. The CDR3 region has the DNA TGTGCCAGCAGCGCCTACCGGGGCAACACTGAAGCTTTCTTT.

About this clonotype: A much larger clonotype is one base distant, so this may be a read error. The rearrangement joins TRBV6-5 to TRBJ2-1; D could derive from TRBD1 or TRBD2 (5 bases each). V lost 6 bases and J lost 6, with 15 bases in between. Germline CDR1 reads MNHEY; CDR2 reads SVGAGI. The CDR3 loop spans 14 amino acids. The CDR3 loop is CASSPTGASNEQFF. CDR3 nucleotides: TGTGCCAGCAGCCCTACCGGGGCTAGCAATGAGCAGTTCTTC.

By frequency in the sample, this clonotype is large. The chain has TRBV5-1 and TRBJ2-5; possibly TRBD2 for D (6 bases). The CDR3 is 14 residues long. Trimming left V 0 bases short and J 5 bases short, with 11 bases between. The germline V gene encodes CDR1 SGHRS and CDR2 YFSETQ. The CDR3 sequence is CASSLATGVETQYF. The CDR3 DNA follows: TGCGCCAGCAGCTTGGCGACGGGGGTGGAGACCCAGTACTTC.